The 7 T cell receptor beta chains listed next were all sequenced from one sample in a study of PD-L1 blockade in urothelial cancer. Sequencing used immunoSEQ multiplex PCR; TCRdb keeps in-frame clones, though not all of them. Seen here are some 100,000 clones, approximately 91% observed once, and the top ten hold almost 0.95%. Sequences were derived from PBMCs, sampled around atezolizumab (anti-PD-L1) treatment. These receptors came from a woman aged 80 or older with urothelial cancer.

V is TRBV6-1 and J is TRBJ2-7, with D possibly being TRBD2 (5 bases). The CDR3 has 15 residues. V lost 2 bases and J 0 bases, leaving 11 bases between the germline ends. CDR1 MNHNS and CDR2 SASEGT come from the germline V gene. CDR3 sequence: CASSEQSGVSYEQYF. The CDR3 DNA sequence: TGTGCCAGCAGTGAACAAAGCGGCGTCTCCTACGAGCAGTACTTC.

CDR3 bases: TGTGCCACCAGCAGAGGCCCGGTAACAACTAATGAAAAACTGTTTTTT. Translated: CATSRGPVTTNEKLFF. The chain has TRBV15 and TRBJ1-4; no clear D. The CDR3 extends over 16 amino acids. CDR1 is LNHNV and CDR2 is YYDKDF in the germline V gene (reference sequence). V lost 1 base, J lost 0 bases, and 9 bases lay in between. Full variable domain (missing parts from reference TRBV15 and TRBJ1-4): DAMVIQNPRYQVTQFGKPVTLSCSQTLNHNVMYWYQQKSSQAPKLLFHYYDKDFNNEADTPDNFQSRRPNTSFCFLDIRSPGLGDTAMYLCATSRGPVTTNEKLFFGSGTQLSVL.

V is TRBV5-1 and J is TRBJ2-3; TRBD2 aligns across 10 bases. This CDR3 contains 17 residues. The germline V gene encodes CDR1 SGHRS and CDR2 YFSETQ. V gave up 4 bases and J gave up 0 bases; unmatched junction bases: 8. CDR3 sequence: CASSRTPTSGSTDTQYF. The CDR3 DNA sequence: TGCGCCAGCAGCCGCACCCCGACTAGCGGGAGCACAGATACGCAGTATTTT.

On this clone: This CDR3 is also generated by other DNA sequences in the sample. The V call is TRBV9, the J call TRBJ2-2, with 10 bases lining up with TRBD2. This CDR3 region has 16 residues. Germline CDR1 reads SGDLS; CDR2 reads YYNGEE. V trimming: 0 bases; J trimming: 2 bases; junction bases outside the gene matches: 1. The CDR3 nucleotides read TGTGCCAGCAGCGTAGGGACTAGCGGAAACACCGGGGAGCTGTTTTTT. The encoded protein is CASSVGTSGNTGELFF.

The chain employs TRBV5-4 and TRBJ2-7, with 10 bases that match TRBD1. Per germline, CDR1 SGHNT and CDR2 YYREEE (reference sequence). This CDR3 region has 17 residues. V shed 4 bases, J shed 1 base, and the junction held 11 bases outside the gene matches. The CDR3 loop reads CASSGMTGGASSYEQYF. CDR3 bases: TGTGCCAGCAGCGGAATGACAGGGGGCGCATCGTCCTACGAGCAGTACTTC.

The gene calls are TRBV5-1 and TRBJ2-1; D is perhaps TRBD2 (6 bases). Trimming removed 4 bases at V and 2 bases at J, with 10 bases between. This CDR3 has 14 amino acids. Germline V gene sequence: CDR1 SGHRS, CDR2 YFSETQ. The CDR3 bases are TGCGCCAGCAGCCCTTTAGCGGCCTACAATGAGCAGTTCTTC. Protein: CASSPLAAYNEQFF. The whole variable domain, remainder taken from reference TRBV5-1 and TRBJ2-1, is KAGVTQTPRYLIKTRGQQVTLSCSPISGHRSVSWYQQTPGQGLQFLFEYFSETQRNKGNFPGRFSGRQFSNSRSEMNVSTLELGDSALYLCASSPLAAYNEQFFGPGTRLTVL.

The chain uses TRBV5-1 and TRBJ1-2; TRBD1 aligns across 9 bases. The junction had 4 bases not matched to a gene; V was cut back by 5 bases and J by 5 bases. The CDR3 is 13 amino acids. Germline V gene data show CDR1 as SGHRS and CDR2 as YFSETQ. This CDR3 is CASSPGTGYGYTF. CDR3 bases: TGCGCCAGCAGTCCCGGGACAGGGTATGGCTACACCTTC.